This TCR beta chain was profiled in a study of OX40 agonist ivuxolimab in advanced cancers. For the wider study: Ivuxolimab was an agonistic, fully human IgG2 monoclonal antibody directed against OX40 (CD134), a costimulatory receptor. In the dose-escalation cohort, 70% to 85% of patients were male, and the mean age was approximately 60 years, with a range of about 23 to 85. The paper describes the monotherapy dose-escalation part (N of about 47 patients) of the phase I trial of ivuxolimab. Of the approximately 53 patients in dose escalation, around 19 had hepatocellular carcinoma, some 15 had melanoma, 9 had renal cell carcinoma and 9 had head and neck cancer. Partial responses occurred in three dose-escalation patients, of whom one had hepatocellular carcinoma and two had cutaneous melanoma. Peripheral TCRbeta sequencing was intended to test whether TCR sequence diversity was altered and clonal T-cell expansion was caused by ivuxolimab. Prior anti-PD-1, anti-PD-L1 or anti-CTLA-4 therapy was permitted, and approximately 41% of dose-escalation patients had received checkpoint inhibitors. Intravenous ivuxolimab was administered to patients every 2 weeks at six dose levels: 0.01, 0.1, 0.3, 1.5, 3 and 10 mg/kg. Broader findings and caveats from the paper: Low levels of normalized T-cell clonal expansion were also seen in some nonresponding patients. At doses from 0.1 to 3.0 mg/kg, clonal expansion was seen in both CD4+ and CD8+ blood T cells between baseline and week 6. Which antigens the clonally expanded peripheral T cells were specific for was not determined. After ivuxolimab, CD8+ T cells had more expanded clones than CD4+ T cells on average. In the 0.1-3.0 mg/kg groups, partial responders had among the lowest normalized peripheral clonal expansion, particularly in CD8+ T cells.

The trial excluded patients who had a history of autoimmune disease or who were on systemic immunosuppression. Peripheral blood for TCR sequencing was drawn from every dose cohort at baseline, at cycle 4 day 1 and at cycle 7 day 1. Samples were obtained from an open-label, multicenter, first-in-human phase I dose-escalation trial of ivuxolimab. Adults with locally advanced or metastatic melanoma, renal cell, hepatocellular, or head and neck squamous cell carcinoma were enrolled in the trial. Before TCR sequencing, CD4+ T cells and CD8+ T cells from peripheral blood were sorted into separate populations. On this clone: The specificity of this receptor is unknown. Within one base of it there is no much larger clone, and no base qualities were kept.

For sequencing of the TCRbeta CDR3 region, genomic DNA was extracted from the sorted cells. TCRbeta CDR3 regions were sequenced using the immunoSEQ Assay. The source is immuneACCESS, and TCRdb retained only in-frame sequences with V and J called. Part of the clones is not carried over; for the studies checked, unresolved V genes explain less than half of this, and the remainder is unexplained. This sample gives some 45,000 clones in total; approximately 88% of them show up just once. Clones ranked in the top ten supply about 17% of the sample. The CDR3 covers 13 residues, taking in both the cysteine and the phenylalanine. Just the 39-base CDR3 DNA is kept, in frame starting at base 1. CDR1 and CDR2 are read off the germline V gene as MNHNS and SASEGT. The junction shows trimming of 2 bases on V and 6 bases on J, plus 8 bases between the germline ends.

The chain employs TRBV6-1 and TRBJ1-5, with the D gene uncertain. The sequence derives from an adult with an advanced solid tumor such as melanoma, head and neck, liver or kidney cancer. Sequencing was performed on CD4+ or CD8+ T cells sorted from blood, taken in a trial of the OX40 agonist ivuxolimab. The encoded CDR3 is CASSEFRGQPQHF. DNA sequence: TGTGCCAGCAGTGAATTCCGCGGTCAGCCCCAGCATTTT.